This section outlines one TCR beta chain sequence together with its context. This specimen belongs to a study of T cell changes during pregnancy in multiple sclerosis. The V gene's germline CDR1 is SEHNR and CDR2 FQNEAQ (reference sequence). Trimming took 3 bases from V and 2 from J, leaving 5 bases between them. CDR3 length: 12 amino acids. Assay used: immunoSEQ multiplex PCR; TCRdb lists only in-frame clones, some missing. The data contain about 36,000 clones, 85% to 95% of them seen just once; the ten biggest clones take up less than 1.5%. This sequence joins TRBV7-9 and TRBJ2-7; the D is unclear. The sequence was collected from a female donor with multiple sclerosis, enrolled in a pregnancy study. The sample consisted of PBMCs (not recorded whether the cells were cultured). In DNA, the CDR3 is TGTGCCAGCAGCTTGACTGCCTACGAGCAGTACTTC. Its translation is CASSLTAYEQYF.